A selection of T cell receptor beta chains follows, all from one sample in a study of T cell repertoires in cytomegalovirus infection. TCRdb re-called the reads through MiXCR, storing one row per CDR3 protein. The sample lists about 770,000 distinct CDR3 sequences, about 29% occurring once. No antigens are known for them. The sequences come from cultured CD8+ T cells from PBMCs, collected from culture after CMV antigen stimulation. These receptors originate from a human donor in good health (CMV status not recorded). Some clones in this sample may be carry-over from other donors' samples. CDR3s include the opening cysteine and the closing phenylalanine or tryptophan. D genes are given only for firm matches. The size of a clone is reported for some rows only, either as once, few or many, or as a class for expanded clones.

v_gene	abundance	j_gene	d_gene	CDR3aa	CDR3nt
TRBV7-2	few	TRBJ2-1	TRBD2	CASSRAGTSYNEQFF	TGTGCCAGCAGCAGAGCGGGGACCTCCTACAATGAGCAGTTCTTC
TRBV5-6	NA	TRBJ1-6	TRBD1	CASSPLGQGARNSPLHF	TGTGCCAGCAGCCCATTGGGACAGGGGGCGAGGAATTCACCCCTCCACTTT
TRBV5-1	many	TRBJ2-3	TRBD2	CASTLSGGEDTQYF	TGCGCCAGCACCCTAAGCGGGGGTGAAGATACGCAGTATTTT
TRBV7-9	many	TRBJ2-1	NA	CASSLSQTNEQFF	TGTGCCAGCAGCCTCTCCCAAACTAATGAGCAGTTCTTC
TRBV10-3	few	TRBJ1-2	TRBD1	CAIDRGDGYTF	TGTGCCATCGACAGGGGCGATGGCTACACCTTC
TRBV6-6	NA	TRBJ2-1	NA	CASSHVASGNEQFF	TGTGCCAGCAGCCACGTAGCATCGGGGAATGAGCAGTTCTTC
TRBV10-2	NA	TRBJ2-1	NA	CASSELRGSYNEQFF	TGCGCCAGCAGTGAATTAAGGGGGTCCTACAATGAGCAGTTCTTC
TRBV4-1	NA	TRBJ2-1	NA	CASSQANNLGNEQFF	TGCGCCAGCAGCCAAGCCAACAATCTGGGGAATGAGCAGTTCTTC
TRBV6-8	NA	TRBJ2-5	NA	CASSYSILRQGTQYF	TGTGCCAGCAGTTACTCGATACTCAGGCAAGGGACCCAGTACTTC
TRBV7-2	NA	TRBJ1-1	TRBD1	CASSLFITGGFSPEAFF	TGTGCCAGCAGCTTGTTTATTACAGGGGGTTTCTCCCCTGAAGCTTTCTTT
TRBV7-2	many	TRBJ1-1	NA	CASSLIGDAEAFF	TGTGCCAGCAGCTTAATCGGCGACGCTGAAGCTTTCTTT
TRBV4-1	NA	TRBJ1-6	NA	CASSQDQFPGVSPLHF	TGCGCCAGCAGCCAAGATCAATTCCCAGGGGTCTCACCCCTCCACTTT
TRBV6-1	NA	TRBJ2-5	NA	CASSEWQPEAQYF	TGTGCCAGCAGTGAATGGCAGCCGGAGGCCCAGTACTTC
TRBV6-1	NA	TRBJ2-5	NA	CASSEMWVPETQYF	TGTGCCAGCAGTGAAATGTGGGTTCCAGAGACCCAGTACTTC
TRBV7-6	NA	TRBJ2-2	NA	CAGEGTPNTGELFF	TGTGCCGGTGAGGGGACCCCGAACACCGGGGAGCTGTTTTTT
TRBV10-2	NA	TRBJ1-2	NA	CASSERLNYGYTF	TGCGCCAGCAGTGAGAGACTGAACTATGGCTACACCTTC
TRBV14	NA	TRBJ1-1	TRBD1	CASSQDRDRRRVAFF	TGTGCCAGCAGCCAAGATCGGGACAGGAGAAGGGTAGCTTTCTTT
TRBV20-1	few	TRBJ2-7	TRBD2	CSARVGTSGERIYEQYF	TGCAGTGCTAGAGTGGGGACTAGCGGGGAAAGGATCTACGAGCAGTACTTC
TRBV7-6	many	TRBJ2-4	NA	CASSLGGLNIQYF	TGTGCCAGCAGCTTAGGGGGGTTAAACATTCAGTACTTC
TRBV11-1	NA	TRBJ2-3	TRBD2	CASSFGSSGGTDTQYF	TGTGCCAGCAGCTTTGGGTCTAGCGGGGGCACAGATACGCAGTATTTT
TRBV7-9	NA	TRBJ2-1	NA	CASSSRTGQSSGLEQFF	TGTGCCAGCAGCTCAAGGACGGGACAAAGTTCCGGGCTTGAGCAGTTCTTC
TRBV12-3/TRBV12-4	many	TRBJ2-5	NA	CASSLSYGETQYF	TGTGCCAGCAGTTTATCGTACGGGGAGACCCAGTACTTC
TRBV7-9	NA	TRBJ2-5	NA	CASSRGPVEETQYF	TGTGCCAGCAGTCGCGGGCCGGTGGAAGAGACCCAGTACTTC
TRBV6-1	NA	TRBJ1-5	NA	CASSHRDWRSNQPQHF	TGTGCCAGCAGTCACCGGGACTGGCGTAGCAATCAGCCCCAGCATTTT
TRBV7-8	many	TRBJ1-3	NA	CASSLDPFPGNTIYF	TGTGCCAGCAGCCTCGATCCTTTCCCTGGAAACACCATATATTTT
TRBV7-9	NA	TRBJ2-1	NA	CASSMGRNEQFF	TGTGCCAGCAGCATGGGGAGGAATGAGCAGTTCTTC
TRBV4-2	NA	TRBJ2-3	NA	CASSQTLGGASTDTQYF	TGTGCCAGCAGCCAAACCCTAGGCGGGGCTAGCACAGATACGCAGTATTTT
TRBV7-2	NA	TRBJ2-3	TRBD2	CASSPTRGLAGLPHGDTQYF	TGTGCCAGCAGCCCGACCCGTGGACTAGCGGGGTTACCTCATGGGGATACGCAGTATTTT
TRBV7-6	many	TRBJ2-3	TRBD2	CASSFAGGADTQYF	TGTGCCAGCAGCTTCGCGGGGGGGGCAGATACGCAGTATTTT
TRBV4-1	NA	TRBJ2-1	TRBD2	CASSQDPASGGLDEQFF	TGCGCCAGCAGCCAAGATCCCGCTAGCGGGGGGCTCGATGAGCAGTTCTTC
TRBV7-9	few	TRBJ2-1	NA	CASSPLEFF	TGTGCCAGCAGCCCCTTGGAGTTCTTC
TRBV28	many	TRBJ1-5	NA	CASRRRNGNQPQHF	TGTGCCAGCAGAAGGAGGAATGGCAATCAGCCCCAGCATTTT
TRBV7-8	many	TRBJ2-3	NA	CASSLQGMKGTDTQYF	TGTGCCAGCAGCTTACAGGGGATGAAGGGCACAGATACGCAGTATTTT
TRBV2	many	TRBJ2-5	NA	CASTKWGLGYQETQYF	TGTGCCAGCACCAAGTGGGGGCTTGGGTACCAAGAGACCCAGTACTTC
TRBV6-2/TRBV6-3	few	TRBJ1-2	NA	CASTPDGTGYGYTF	TGTGCCAGCACCCCCGACGGGACGGGCTATGGCTACACCTTC
TRBV10-3	NA	TRBJ1-1	TRBD1	CAISESGQTNTEAFF	TGTGCCATCAGTGAGTCGGGACAGACTAACACTGAAGCTTTCTTT
TRBV20-1	many	TRBJ2-1	TRBD2	CSARSGGSASYNEQFF	TGCAGTGCTAGAAGCGGGGGCTCCGCATCCTACAATGAGCAGTTCTTC
TRBV19	many	TRBJ2-7	NA	CASGRLGETYEQYF	TGTGCCAGTGGTCGACTAGGAGAGACCTACGAGCAGTACTTC
TRBV2	NA	TRBJ2-1	NA	CASSKATKGHNEQFF	TGTGCCAGCAGTAAGGCGACTAAGGGCCACAATGAGCAGTTCTTC